These 15 T cell receptor beta chains originate from one sample sequenced in a study of cytomegalovirus exposure and HLA in healthy donors. The study ran its PCR with 60 Vbeta and 13 Jbeta primers. TCRdb's copy holds only in-frame clones and misses some; the assay was immunoSEQ multiplex PCR. The table lists approximately 250,000 clones, 85% of them singletons. What was sequenced was PBMCs. These receptors were obtained from a girl aged 2-10 years in good health and CMV-seronegative.

The V gene is TRBV29-1, the J gene TRBJ2-1; 11 bases agree with TRBD2. This CDR3 comprises 13 residues. V lost 8 bases, J lost 7 bases, and 7 bases stayed unmatched. Germline-derived CDR1 and CDR2 are SQVTM and ANQGSEA. The CDR3 DNA reads TGCAGCCCTCTGTTAGCGGGGGGGAATGAGCAGTTCTTC. Amino acid sequence: CSPLLAGGNEQFF.

This chain connects TRBV5-4 to TRBJ2-5, with 7 positions matching TRBD2. The CDR3 spans 14 residues. V shed 3 bases and J 1 base; nucleotides not matched to a gene: 3. Germline loops: CDR1 SGHNT, CDR2 YYREEE (reference sequence). CDR3 sequence: CASSSRGFQETQYF. In nucleotides, the CDR3 is TGTGCCAGCAGCTCGCGGGGGTTCCAAGAGACCCAGTACTTC. Variable domain in full (rest from reference TRBV5-4 and TRBJ2-5): ETGVTQSPTHLIKTRGQQVTLRCSSQSGHNTVSWYQQALGQGPQFIFQYYREEENGRGNFPPRFSGLQFPNYSSELNVNALELDDSALYLCASSSRGFQETQYFGPGTRLLVL.

The J gene is TRBJ1-3, the V gene TRBV10-3; D perhaps matches TRBD1 (5 bases). Deletions cut 8 bases from V and 4 bases from J, with 24 bases between. CDR3 length: 17 residues. Per germline, CDR1 ENHRY and CDR2 SYGVKD. The CDR3 reads CAILKTPGRAQGNTIYF. In DNA form, the CDR3 reads TGTGCCATCCTAAAGACCCCCGGCAGGGCGCAAGGAAACACCATATATTTT.

The chain employs TRBV6-1 and TRBJ1-2; maybe TRBD1 (6 bases). CDR1 and CDR2 from the germline V gene are MNHNS and SASEGT. Trimming took off 11 bases at V and 4 bases at J, with 23 bases between the two ends. This CDR3 contains 15 residues. This CDR3 is CAGVSPGHLPYGYTF. The CDR3, as DNA: TGTGCCGGCGTTTCCCCGGGACACCTTCCCTATGGCTACACCTTC.

The rearrangement uses TRBV6-1 and TRBJ2-2; perhaps TRBD1 as D (5 bases). Trimming took 10 bases from V and 6 from J, leaving 9 bases between them. CDR1 is MNHNS, CDR2 SASEGT, per germline. The CDR3 has 11 residues. In nucleotides, the CDR3 is TGTGCCACCCAGGGTTCCGGGGAGCTGTTTTTT. Translating it yields CATQGSGELFF.

In DNA, the CDR3 is TGTGCCAGCAGTGGCAATAGCGGGACAAATGAGCAGTTCTTC. Translating it yields CASSGNSGTNEQFF. V and J are TRBV6-5 and TRBJ2-1; 8 nucleotides line up with TRBD2. CDR3 length equals 14 residues. Germline-derived CDR1 and CDR2 are MNHEY and SVGAGI. J lost 7 bases, V lost 5 bases, and 7 bases had no gene match.

This clone was detected only once. The chain employs TRBV5-5 and TRBJ2-7, with a tentative D call TRBD1 (7 bases). The CDR3 consists of 14 residues. Germline V CDR1 and CDR2: SGHKS, YYEKEE (reference sequence). V was pared by 4 bases and J by 4 bases, with 15 bases between. The DNA for the CDR3 is TGTGCCAGCAGCCTCAGGGGGGAGTGGTACGAGCAGTACTTC. It specifies CASSLRGEWYEQYF.

The chain carries TRBV2 and TRBJ1-2; D ambiguous. Trimming took 6 bases from V and 8 from J, leaving 25 bases between them. There are 16 residues in the CDR3. Germline lookup yields CDR1 SNHLY and CDR2 FYNNEI. Here the CDR3 DNA reads TGTGCCAGCAGGATCTTCACCACAGAGTCCAAAAAGGGCTACACCTTC. Residues: CASRIFTTESKKGYTF.

Points on this clone: Additional DNA sequences in this sample encode the identical CDR3. The chain links TRBV12-5 to TRBJ2-1, with a tentative D call TRBD1 (5 bases). Germline-derived CDR1 and CDR2 are LGHNT and FRNRAP. Trimming stripped 0 bases from V and 7 bases from J, with 7 bases between. The CDR3 covers 13 residues. This chain's CDR3 is CASGLVPGNEQFF. The CDR3 coding sequence is TGTGCTAGTGGTTTGGTACCAGGGAATGAGCAGTTCTTC.

The chain is built from TRBV30 and TRBJ2-5, with TRBD1 as a possible D gene (5 bases). Matching the DNA end better, TRBJ2-7 makes the J call doubtful. In germline, CDR1 is GTSNPN, CDR2 SVGIG (reference sequence). CDR3 length equals 12 residues. The CDR3 loop reads CAYQDKSYEQYF. CDR3 bases: TGTGCCTACCAGGACAAATCCTACGAGCAGTACTTC.

This clone was seen a few times. The chain links TRBV19 to TRBJ1-1; D remains ambiguous. Trimming pared 3 bases from V and 11 bases from J, leaving 10 bases between. Germline V gene data show CDR1 as LNHDA and CDR2 as SQIVND (reference sequence). The CDR3 contains 11 residues. CDR3: CASSIFSEAFF. As DNA, the CDR3 is TGTGCCAGTAGTATTTTTTCGGAGGCTTTCTTT.

The chain has TRBV11-2 and TRBJ2-3; D remains ambiguous. Germline V CDR1 and CDR2: SGHAT, FQNNGV. The CDR3 extends over 13 amino acids. The ends were cut back, 1 base at V and 4 bases at J, with 6 bases in the middle. The CDR3, as DNA: TGTGCCAGCAGCTTAGTTGGGCCAGATACGCAGTATTTT. Translating it yields CASSLVGPDTQYF.

The V gene is TRBV27, the J gene TRBJ2-3; 14 bases agree with TRBD2. This CDR3 has 17 amino acids. Germline loops: CDR1 MNHEY, CDR2 SMNVEV (reference sequence). V lost 6 bases, J lost 1 base, and 6 bases stayed unmatched. DNA of the CDR3: TGTGCCAGCAGACCGGGACTAGCGGGAGCGGGCACAGATACGCAGTATTTT. Protein sequence: CASRPGLAGAGTDTQYF.

This chain uses TRBV4-1 with TRBJ2-3, with 12 bases aligning to TRBD2. The junction had 0 bases not matched to a gene; V was cut back by 1 base and J by 4 bases. The CDR3 runs to 15 residues. Per germline, CDR1 MGHRA and CDR2 YSYEKL. In nucleotides, the CDR3 is TGCGCCAGCAGCCAAGGACTAGCGGGGGCAGATACGCAGTATTTT. It translates to CASSQGLAGADTQYF.

This clone is a singleton in its sample. The chain has TRBV28 and TRBJ2-3; D perhaps matches TRBD2 (5 bases). The germline V gene encodes CDR1 MDHEN and CDR2 SYDVKM. The V end lost 4 bases, the J end lost 4 bases, and 15 bases lay between the germline ends. The CDR3 runs to 15 residues. CDR3: CASSSVSLEADTQYF. DNA for the CDR3: TGTGCCAGCAGTTCGGTGTCTCTGGAGGCAGATACGCAGTATTTT.